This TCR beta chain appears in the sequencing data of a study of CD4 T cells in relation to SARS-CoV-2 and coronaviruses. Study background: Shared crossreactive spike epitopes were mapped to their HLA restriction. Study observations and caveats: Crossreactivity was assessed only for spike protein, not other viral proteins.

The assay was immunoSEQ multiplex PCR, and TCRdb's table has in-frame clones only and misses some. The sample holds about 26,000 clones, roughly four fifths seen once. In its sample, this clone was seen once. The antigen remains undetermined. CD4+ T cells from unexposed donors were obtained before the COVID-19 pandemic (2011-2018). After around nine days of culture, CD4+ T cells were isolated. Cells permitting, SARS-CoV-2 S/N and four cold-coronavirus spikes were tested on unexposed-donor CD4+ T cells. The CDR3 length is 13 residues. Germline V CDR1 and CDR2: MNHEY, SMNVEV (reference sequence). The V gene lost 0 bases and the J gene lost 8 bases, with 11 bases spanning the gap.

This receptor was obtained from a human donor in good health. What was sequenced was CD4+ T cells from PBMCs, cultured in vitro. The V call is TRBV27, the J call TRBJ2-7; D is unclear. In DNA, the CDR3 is TGTGCCAGCAGTTTATCGAACATGGGGAAGCAGTACTTC. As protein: CASSLSNMGKQYF.